This entry lists 11 T cell receptor beta chains sequenced from one sample in a study of T cells in Graves' hyperthyroidism and ophthalmopathy. Amplified TCR beta CDR3 regions came from RNA transcripts. A set of HTBI primers served as the primers for a first-round RT-PCR of the TCR CDR3. TCRdb reanalysed the multiplex PCR reads using MiXCR and keeps one entry per CDR3 protein. The table shows 300,000 to 400,000 distinct CDR3 sequences, with approximately 22% occurring only once. Sequenced material: blood. These receptors came from a woman aged 45-60 years with Graves' hyperthyroidism.

The chain joins TRBV20-1 to TRBJ1-4; TRBD1 aligns across 7 bases. This CDR3 is built from 14 residues. The trim removed 1 base at V and 4 bases at J, leaving 3 bases unmatched. Germline lookup yields CDR1 DFQATT and CDR2 SNEGSKA (reference sequence). DNA of the CDR3: TGCAGTGCTAGAGTACAGGGGATTAATGAAAAACTGTTTTTT. Translated: CSARVQGINEKLFF.

In its sample, this clonotype was seen many times. The chain has TRBV2 and TRBJ2-4; TRBD1 agrees at 8 bases. The V gene end was trimmed by 6 bases and the J gene end by 9 bases; junction bases not matched to a gene: 4. Germline V gene lookup returns CDR1 SNHLY and CDR2 FYNNEI. The length of the CDR3 is 12 residues. The CDR3 nucleotides read TGTGCCAGCAGGAAGACAGGGGTCATTCAGTACTTC. Translating it yields CASRKTGVIQYF.

This clonotype was seen many times. This sequence joins TRBV28 and TRBJ1-2; perhaps TRBD1 as D (5 bases). Germline V CDR1 and CDR2: MDHEN, SYDVKM. V lost 5 bases to trimming and J lost 2 bases, with 12 bases between them. The CDR3 is 14 residues long. The CDR3 spells CASSPPGQNYGYTF. The DNA for the CDR3 is TGTGCCAGCAGTCCCCCGGGGCAGAACTATGGCTACACCTTC.

The V and J genes are TRBV9 and TRBJ2-7; D gene uncertain. Per germline, CDR1 SGDLS and CDR2 YYNGEE. This CDR3 is 13 amino acids long. The V and J ends lost 4 bases and 6 bases respectively, with 14 bases between them. CDR3 coding DNA: TGTGCCAGCAGCCCAAGAACATTCGGCGAGCAGTACTTC. It is translated as CASSPRTFGEQYF.

This chain joins TRBV28 and TRBJ1-5; D gene ambiguous. The germline V gene encodes CDR1 MDHEN and CDR2 SYDVKM. Trimming cost V 2 bases and J 7 bases, with 6 bases left between them. The CDR3 runs 12 residues. DNA of the CDR3: TGTGCCAGCAGTTTAATCGAGCAGCCCCAGCATTTT. Encoded protein: CASSLIEQPQHF.

This clonotype was observed a few times. The chain carries TRBV3-1 and TRBJ2-6; 7 positions match TRBD1. The CDR3 has 16 amino acids. Germline V gene data show CDR1 as LGHDT and CDR2 as YNNKEL (reference sequence). Trimming took 3 bases from V and 4 from J; bases not matched to a gene: 6. CDR3 DNA sequence: TGTGCCAGCAGCCACCTACAGGGGTTGGGGGCCAACGTCCTGACTTTC. It translates to CASSHLQGLGANVLTF. Filled out from reference TRBV3-1 and TRBJ2-6, the complete variable domain reads DTAVSQTPKYLVTQMGNDKSIKCEQNLGHDTMYWYKQDSKKFLKIMFSYNNKELIINETVPNRFSPKSPDKAHLNLHINSLELGDSAVYFCASSHLQGLGANVLTFGAGSRLTVL.

The CDR3 DNA sequence: TGTGCCAGCAGTTTTCTCTCCTCGGGACGGGACAATCAGCCCCAGCATTTT. Translation: CASSFLSSGRDNQPQHF. The V and J genes are TRBV27 and TRBJ1-5; a weak D match, TRBD1 (5 bases). CDR1 MNHEY and CDR2 SMNVEV come from the germline V gene (reference sequence). The CDR3 has 17 amino acids. Trimming took 3 bases from V and 3 from J, leaving 18 bases between them.

This sequence joins TRBV7-9 and TRBJ1-4; D may be TRBD1 (6 bases). The V gene's germline CDR1 is SEHNR and CDR2 FQNEAQ (reference sequence). The V and J ends lost 8 bases and 4 bases respectively, with 8 bases between them. The CDR3 covers 12 residues. CDR3 sequence (DNA): TGTGCCAGCGGACAGATTAATGAAAAACTGTTTTTT. Its protein product is CASGQINEKLFF. Full variable domain (remainder filled in from reference TRBV7-9 and TRBJ1-4): DTGVSQNPRHKITKRGQNVTFRCDPISEHNRLYWYRQTLGQGPEFLTYFQNEAQLEKSRLLSDRFSAERPKGSFSTLEIQRTEQGDSAMYLCASGQINEKLFFGSGTQLSVL.

V is TRBV7-8 and J is TRBJ2-5; no firm D call. Trimming took 5 bases from V and 0 from J, leaving 10 bases between them. The CDR3 spans 14 residues. Germline lookup yields CDR1 SGHVS and CDR2 FQNEAQ. CDR3 sequence (DNA): TGTGCCAGCAGCCCCTATTTAGACCAAGAGACCCAGTACTTC. This translates into CASSPYLDQETQYF.

The chain has TRBV19 and TRBJ1-1; D not resolved. The CDR3 loop spans 12 amino acids. Germline V lookup: CDR1 LNHDA, CDR2 SQIVND (reference sequence). Trimming pared 3 bases from V and 4 bases from J, leaving 6 bases between. The CDR3 reads CASSMGPTEAFF. The CDR3 nucleotides are TGTGCCAGTAGTATGGGCCCCACTGAAGCTTTCTTT.

The table lists this clonotype with many counts. The chain couples TRBV28 to TRBJ2-7, with 13 bases matching TRBD2. Germline assignment: CDR1 MDHEN and CDR2 SYDVKM. Trimming at V came to 5 bases and at J to 1 base, leaving 5 bases not matched to a gene. This CDR3 comprises 16 residues. CDR3: CASSPRTSGRSYEQYF. DNA for the CDR3: TGTGCCAGCAGTCCCCGGACTAGCGGGAGATCCTACGAGCAGTACTTC.